The clone carrying this TCR beta chain was picked up a small number of times. Its antigen is still unknown. Using immunoSEQ multiplex PCR, the repertoire was profiled, and TCRdb retains in-frame clones only, with some absent. The table lists some 14,000 clones, roughly 70% of them singletons. Germline CDR1 is SEHNR and CDR2 is FQNEAQ (reference sequence). There are 14 residues in the CDR3. Trimming cost V 2 bases and J 0 bases, with 5 bases left between them. Once isolated by positive magnetic bead selection, the CD4+ and CD8+ cells had their purity checked by flow cytometry. The record originates from a study of somatic mutations in cytotoxic T cells in rheumatoid arthritis. About the study: In some cases, T-cell populations stained with V beta antibodies were flow-sorted at nearly 100% purity, and these included V beta1+ cells sequenced for TCRB. Study-wide findings and caveats: For about an eighth of the 65 patients, a single CD8+ clone accounted for more than 20% of CD8+ cells.

The specimen sequenced was CD8+ T cells sorted from blood. This receptor was taken from an adult with rheumatoid arthritis. The chain employs TRBV7-9 and TRBJ1-3; D gene ambiguous. The DNA of the CDR3 is TGTGCCAGCAGCTTACTCGACTCTGGAAACACCATATATTTT. It specifies CASSLLDSGNTIYF.